This TCR beta chain comes out of a study of blood T cells in healthy people across ages. Across the study: About one barcoded beta molecule per two T cells was captured by template switching. Study results and caveats: Long-lived and aged donors differed, with more naive CD4+ cells and higher diversity in the long-lived. Donor CMV status was unknown, possibly confounding expanded clonotype changes.

The CDR3 spans 15 residues. V was pared by 4 bases and J by 7 bases, with 7 bases of the junction left unmatched. CDR1 and CDR2 (germline): SEHNR, FQNEAQ (reference sequence). Alongside a J-beta primer mix, a sample-barcoded 5' primer served in a second PCR lasting roughly 6 to 12 cycles. TCRdb passed the 5' RACE reads through MiXCR, listing each CDR3 protein once. The sample yields about 580,000 distinct CDR3 sequences, roughly 43% seen once. On this clonotype: What it binds is unknown.

The receptor comes from an elderly man in good health. This chain uses TRBV7-9 with TRBJ1-6; 7 positions agree with TRBD1. The sequencing sample was made of blood. The CDR3: CASSSRTGSNSPLHF. In DNA form, the CDR3 reads TGTGCCAGCAGCTCCCGGACAGGATCCAATTCACCCCTCCACTTT.